Shown below are 26 T cell receptor beta chains from a single sample sequenced in a study of T cells in Graves' hyperthyroidism and ophthalmopathy. What was amplified from RNA transcripts were TCR beta CDR3 regions. RT-PCR in the first round (using the HTBI primer set) targeted the TCR CDR3. TCRdb reanalysed the multiplex PCR reads using MiXCR and keeps one entry per CDR3 protein. Among approximately 620,000 distinct CDR3 sequences, approximately 15% were seen once, and the ten largest hold about 3.5%. Sequencing was carried out using blood. Receptor source: a middle-aged woman with Graves' ophthalmopathy.

The V call is TRBV12-3 or TRBV12-4, the J call TRBJ2-7, with 7 bases that match TRBD2. The CDR3 contains 14 residues. Trimming cost V 6 bases and J 1 base; bases outside gene matches: 6. The CDR3 spells CASRVGDYSYEQYF. CDR3 DNA: TGTGCCAGCAGGGTCGGGGACTATTCCTACGAGCAGTACTTC.

The chain uses TRBV29-1 and TRBJ2-3, with 8 positions matching TRBD1. The germline gives CDR1 SQVTM, CDR2 ANQGSEA. The trim removed 6 bases at V and 5 bases at J, leaving 4 bases unmatched. CDR3 length: 12 amino acids. This chain's CDR3 is CSVQGAGDTQYF. The CDR3 DNA is TGCAGCGTCCAGGGGGCCGGAGATACGCAGTATTTT.

This clonotype was counted ten times or more. This chain connects TRBV13 to TRBJ1-1; 9 bases agree with TRBD1. J lost 6 bases, V lost 1 base, and 6 bases had no gene match. CDR3 length: 15 amino acids. Germline V gene lookup returns CDR1 PRHDT and CDR2 FYEKMQ (reference sequence). CDR3 residues: CASSLAGQGRAEAFF. The DNA for the CDR3 is TGTGCCAGCAGCTTAGCGGGACAGGGACGGGCTGAAGCTTTCTTT.

This clonotype has only a few counts. CDR3 sequence reads: CASSRMTGHYNEQFF. The CDR3 DNA reads as TGTGCCAGCAGCCGCATGACAGGCCACTACAATGAGCAGTTCTTC. V usage is TRBV3-1 and J usage is TRBJ2-1; the D gene is possibly TRBD1 (6 bases). Trimming shortened V by 4 bases and J by 3 bases, and 13 bases separated the two germline ends. The CDR3 runs to 15 residues. Germline V CDR1 and CDR2: LGHDT, YNNKEL (reference sequence).

Only a few counts were recorded for this clonotype. This chain connects TRBV6-5 to TRBJ2-2, with 8 bases lining up with TRBD1. Trimming at V came to 0 bases and at J to 6 bases, leaving 6 bases not matched to a gene. The CDR3 sequence is 16 residues long. CDR1 is MNHEY, CDR2 SVGAGI, per germline. This chain's CDR3 is CASSYSRGLAPGELFF. The CDR3 DNA is TGTGCCAGCAGTTACTCCAGGGGGCTTGCCCCCGGGGAGCTGTTTTTT.

This clonotype was seen a handful of times. The rearrangement joins TRBV6-1 to TRBJ1-5, with TRBD1 matching over 8 bases. Germline assignment: CDR1 MNHNS and CDR2 SASEGT. The length of the CDR3 is 13 residues. Germline trimming cut 5 bases from V and 9 bases from J; bases unmatched to any gene: 6. The CDR3 reads CASSQDREGPQHF. The CDR3 DNA follows: TGTGCCAGCAGTCAGGACAGGGAGGGGCCCCAGCATTTT.

This clonotype was picked up a small number of times. V gene TRBV18 combines with J gene TRBJ2-4, with D hard to call. V was shortened by 0 bases and J by 7 bases, with 7 bases between the two germline ends. The CDR3 is 13 amino acids. Germline CDR1 and CDR2: KGHSH and LQKENI. The DNA for the CDR3 is TGTGCCAGCTCACCACCTTTGACGAACATTCAGTACTTC. As protein: CASSPPLTNIQYF.

The chain employs TRBV10-3 and TRBJ1-4; D gene ambiguous. Germline-derived CDR1 and CDR2 are ENHRY and SYGVKD. The CDR3 has 12 residues. Trimming cost V 1 base and J 5 bases, with 2 bases left between them. The CDR3 DNA reads TGTGCCATCAGTGAGTTAAATGAAAAACTGTTTTTT. Translation gives CAISELNEKLFF.

This clonotype appeared many times. This rearrangement joins TRBV7-8 to TRBJ1-1; possibly TRBD1 for D (5 bases). V lost 3 bases, J lost 5 bases, and 13 bases lay in between. The CDR3 length is 14 residues. From germline, CDR1 is SGHVS and CDR2 FQNEAQ. The CDR3 DNA follows: TGTGCCAGCAGCTTGGGGGTAGGTCAGACTGAAGCTTTCTTT. Translating it yields CASSLGVGQTEAFF. Full variable domain (rest looked up from reference TRBV7-8 and TRBJ1-1): GAGVSQSPRYKVAKRGQDVALRCDPISGHVSLFWYQQALGQGPEFLTYFQNEAQLDKSGLPSDRFFAERPEGSVSTLKIQRTQQEDSAVYLCASSLGVGQTEAFFGQGTRLTVV.

This chain joins TRBV12-5 and TRBJ2-2; D is possibly TRBD1 (6 bases). CDR1 is LGHNT, CDR2 FRNRAP, per germline. V gave up 6 bases and J gave up 5 bases, with 13 bases separating them. This CDR3 is built from 14 residues. The CDR3 is CASGPSGVTGELFF. For the CDR3, the DNA is TGTGCTAGTGGGCCATCAGGGGTTACCGGGGAGCTGTTTTTT.

The chain joins TRBV5-1 to TRBJ1-4, with D unclear. This CDR3 has 15 residues. In germline, CDR1 is SGHRS, CDR2 YFSETQ. The V and J ends lost 5 bases and 6 bases respectively, with 17 bases between them. CDR3 DNA: TGCGCCAGCAGGACGTTACCAGGAACCCATGAAAAACTGTTTTTT. This gives the protein CASRTLPGTHEKLFF.

This clonotype was picked up many times. The gene calls are TRBV5-1 and TRBJ1-1; no reliable D call. Trimming left V 2 bases short and J 0 bases short, with 8 bases between. This CDR3 spans 14 amino acids. Germline loops: CDR1 SGHRS, CDR2 YFSETQ. The chain's CDR3 is CASSFVTMNTEAFF. The DNA for the CDR3 is TGCGCCAGCAGCTTTGTCACAATGAACACTGAAGCTTTCTTT.

V gene TRBV4-2 combines with J gene TRBJ2-7; tentatively, D is TRBD2 (6 bases). Looked up from germline, CDR1 is LGHNA and CDR2 is YNFKEQ. The CDR3 covers 15 residues. The germline V and J ends were trimmed by 0 bases and 3 bases, with 12 bases remaining between them. CDR3 sequence (DNA): TGTGCCAGCAGCCAAGAAGAAACTAGCAGCTACGAGCAGTACTTC. Its translation: CASSQEETSSYEQYF.

As concerns this clonotype: A read error may explain this, as a much larger clone is one base away. The genes are TRBV18 and TRBJ1-1, with TRBD1 matching over 9 bases. After removal of 8 bases from V and 4 bases from J, the junction contained 5 bases not matched to a gene. The length of the CDR3 is 13 residues. The germline V gene has CDR1 KGHSH and CDR2 LQKENI. The CDR3 spells CASPQTGGTEAFF. The CDR3 nucleotides read TGTGCCAGCCCACAGACAGGGGGCACTGAAGCTTTCTTT.

The rearrangement joins TRBV4-1 to TRBJ2-3; 11 bases fit TRBD2. J lost 3 bases, V lost 0 bases, and 5 bases had no gene match. This CDR3 has 17 residues. Germline CDR1 and CDR2: MGHRA and YSYEKL. The CDR3 nucleotides are TGCGCCAGCAGCCAAGACTGGTTAGCGGGAGGGACAGATACGCAGTATTTT. Its translation is CASSQDWLAGGTDTQYF.

This clonotype was observed many times. The chain couples TRBV7-9 to TRBJ2-3, with 10 positions matching TRBD1. J lost 2 bases, V lost 5 bases, and 7 bases had no gene match. This CDR3 comprises 16 residues. The germline V gene encodes CDR1 SEHNR and CDR2 FQNEAQ (reference sequence). The CDR3: CASSPGTGASTDTQYF. The CDR3 DNA follows: TGTGCCAGCAGCCCCGGGACAGGGGCTTCCACAGATACGCAGTATTTT.

The J gene is TRBJ1-3, the V gene TRBV7-9; D remains unclear. Germline V gene data show CDR1 as SEHNR and CDR2 as FQNEAQ (reference sequence). Trimming removed 7 bases at V and 0 bases at J, with 16 bases between. This CDR3 has 16 amino acids. The DNA for the CDR3 is TGTGCCAGCATGTCGGACGTAAACTACTCTGGAAACACCATATATTTT. This sequence encodes CASMSDVNYSGNTIYF. The variable domain in full, with the rest retrieved from reference TRBV7-9 and TRBJ1-3, is DTGVSQNPRHKITKRGQNVTFRCDPISEHNRLYWYRQTLGQGPEFLTYFQNEAQLEKSRLLSDRFSAERPKGSFSTLEIQRTEQGDSAMYLCASMSDVNYSGNTIYFGEGSWLTVV.

On this clonotype itself: A read error may explain this, as a much larger clone is one base away. The chain combines TRBV6-1 with TRBJ2-1, with D possibly matching TRBD2 (5 bases). Trimming took off 7 bases at V and 7 bases at J, with 8 bases between the two ends. Germline loops: CDR1 MNHNS, CDR2 SASEGT. The CDR3 consists of 11 residues. CDR3 in amino acids: CASTRGNEQFF. In nucleotides, the CDR3 is TGTGCCAGCACCCGCGGGAATGAGCAGTTCTTC.

This clonotype was seen at least ten times. In DNA, the CDR3 is TGTGCCAGCAGACCCGCGGGACAGAGTAATTCACCCCTCCACTTT. It is translated as CASRPAGQSNSPLHF. The chain combines TRBV11-2 with TRBJ1-6; 7 bases match TRBD1. CDR1 is SGHAT and CDR2 is FQNNGV in the germline V gene. V lost 6 bases to trimming and J lost 6 bases; unmatched junction nucleotides: 8. The CDR3 has 15 residues. Full variable domain (rest looked up from reference TRBV11-2 and TRBJ1-6): EAGVAQSPRYKIIEKRQSVAFWCNPISGHATLYWYQQILGQGPKLLIQFQNNGVVDDSQLPKDRFSAERLKGVDSTLKIQPAKLEDSAVYLCASRPAGQSNSPLHFGNGTRLTVT.

The chain links TRBV10-3 to TRBJ2-3; 7 positions match TRBD2. This CDR3 region has 13 residues. Per germline, CDR1 ENHRY and CDR2 SYGVKD. Trimming took 10 bases from V and 1 from J; bases not matched to a gene: 5. DNA of the CDR3: TGTGCCACCTCCCTAGCGGGCACAGATACGCAGTATTTT. This sequence encodes CATSLAGTDTQYF.

This clonotype was found many times. The J gene is TRBJ2-1, the V gene TRBV28; the match to TRBD1 covers 7 bases. Germline assignment: CDR1 MDHEN and CDR2 SYDVKM. This CDR3 comprises 15 residues. V shed 9 bases, J shed 5 bases, and the junction held 13 bases outside the gene matches. In DNA, the CDR3 is TGTGCCAGTAGAACATACAGGGGTAGTAACAATGAGCAGTTCTTC. Its protein product is CASRTYRGSNNEQFF.

This clonotype was detected many times. V is TRBV6-1 and J is TRBJ1-5, with TRBD1 matching 8 bases. The junction had 7 bases not matched to a gene; V was cut back by 6 bases and J by 0 bases. Per germline, CDR1 MNHNS and CDR2 SASEGT. CDR3 length equals 16 residues. CDR3 DNA: TGTGCCAGCAGGGAGGGACAGGTTTATAGCAATCAGCCCCAGCATTTT. Translation gives CASREGQVYSNQPQHF.

With regard to this clonotype: A junction boundary mismatches the germline segment, possibly from a read error. The chain carries TRBV7-7 and TRBJ2-7; tentatively, D is TRBD2 (6 bases). The CDR3 runs 16 residues. CDR1 SSHAT and CDR2 FNYEAQ come from the germline V gene (reference sequence). Written as DNA, the CDR3 is TGTGCTAGCAGCCACCTTGGGGCGGGAAGCTCCTACGAGCAGTACTTC. It translates to CASSHLGAGSSYEQYF.

This clonotype was seen ten or more times. V is TRBV6-2 or TRBV6-3 and J is TRBJ1-5, with D uncertain. The V gene's germline CDR1 is MNHEY and CDR2 SVGEGT. Between the trimmed V and J ends, which lost 4 bases and 5 bases, there was a span of 9 bases. The CDR3 has 13 residues. Here the CDR3 reads CASSSLLDQPQHF. The CDR3 DNA is TGTGCCAGCAGTTCTCTGTTGGATCAGCCCCAGCATTTT.

The chain joins TRBV2 to TRBJ2-1; tentative D call: TRBD2 (6 bases). CDR3 length: 15 residues. CDR1 is SNHLY and CDR2 is FYNNEI in the germline V gene. V was pared by 1 base and J by 9 bases, with 16 bases between. Written as DNA, the CDR3 is TGTGCCAGCAGTGAAGGGGCCTCAGCGGGTACTGAGCAGTTCTTC. Translated: CASSEGASAGTEQFF.

This clonotype was counted a few times. CDR3 in DNA: TGCGCCAGCAGCCAGGACGGTGGCGGCACAGATACGCAGTATTTT. It specifies CASSQDGGGTDTQYF. V is TRBV4-1 and J is TRBJ2-3; D unresolved. This CDR3 has 15 residues. V lost 3 bases, J lost 1 base, and 11 bases lay in between. Germline CDR1 MGHRA, CDR2 YSYEKL.